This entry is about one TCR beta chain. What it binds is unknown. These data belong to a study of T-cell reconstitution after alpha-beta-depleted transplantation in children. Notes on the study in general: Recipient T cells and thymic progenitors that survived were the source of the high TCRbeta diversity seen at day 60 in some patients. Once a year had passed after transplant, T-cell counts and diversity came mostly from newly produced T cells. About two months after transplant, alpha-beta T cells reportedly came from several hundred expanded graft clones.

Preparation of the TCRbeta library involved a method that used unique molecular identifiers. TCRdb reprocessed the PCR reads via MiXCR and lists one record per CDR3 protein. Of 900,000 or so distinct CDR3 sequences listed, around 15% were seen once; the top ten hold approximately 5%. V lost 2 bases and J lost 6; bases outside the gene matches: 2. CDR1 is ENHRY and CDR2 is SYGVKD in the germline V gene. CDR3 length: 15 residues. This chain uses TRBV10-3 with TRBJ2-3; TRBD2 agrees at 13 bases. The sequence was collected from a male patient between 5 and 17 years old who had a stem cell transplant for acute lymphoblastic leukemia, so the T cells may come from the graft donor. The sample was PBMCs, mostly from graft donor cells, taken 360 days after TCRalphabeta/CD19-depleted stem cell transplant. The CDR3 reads CAISETSGRVDTQYF. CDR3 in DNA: TGTGCCATCAGTGAGACTAGCGGGAGGGTGGATACGCAGTATTTT.